A single sample gave rise to the 23 T cell receptor beta chains below, sequenced in a study of shared clonotypes between healthy human individuals. This table comes from immunoSEQ multiplex PCR, and its TCRdb copy is limited to in-frame clones, with some not included. The sample shows some 2.4 million clones, 80% to 95% of them seen only once. The sequenced sample consisted of naive CD4+ T cells from PBMCs. Subset described: CD45RA+ positively selected. Receptor source: a young man in good health. Some clones in this sample may be carry-over from other donors' samples.

The V and J genes are TRBV5-1 and TRBJ2-1; 14 nucleotides match TRBD2. Trimming at V came to 4 bases and at J to 6 bases, leaving 9 bases not matched to a gene. Germline V CDR1 and CDR2: SGHRS, YFSETQ. The CDR3 length is 17 residues. The CDR3 sequence: CASSPLTGTSGSNEQFF. DNA for the CDR3: TGCGCCAGCAGCCCCCTCACGGGGACTAGCGGGAGCAATGAGCAGTTCTTC.

The genes are TRBV4-1 and TRBJ2-5; the D gene is possibly TRBD1 (8 bases). CDR3 size: 17 residues. Per the germline V gene, CDR1 is MGHRA and CDR2 is YSYEKL. The V end lost 3 bases, the J end lost 2 bases, and 19 bases lay between the germline ends. CDR3 residues: CASSQGDGRTGQETQYF. CDR3 nucleotide sequence: TGCGCCAGCAGCCAGGGCGACGGGAGGACAGGGCAAGAGACCCAGTACTTC.

With respect to this clone: The same CDR3 can be traced to other DNA sequences in this sample. V and J are TRBV5-1 and TRBJ2-3, with no clear D. The CDR3 loop spans 13 amino acids. Germline CDR1 SGHRS, CDR2 YFSETQ. V lost 3 bases, J lost 5 bases, and 10 bases lay in between. The CDR3 DNA follows: TGCGCCAGCAGCTCCCTGGCTGGAGATACGCAGTATTTT. Its translation is CASSSLAGDTQYF. The full variable domain, completed using reference TRBV5-1 and TRBJ2-3, is KAGVTQTPRYLIKTRGQQVTLSCSPISGHRSVSWYQQTPGQGLQFLFEYFSETQRNKGNFPGRFSGRQFSNSRSEMNVSTLELGDSALYLCASSSLAGDTQYFGPGTRLTVL.

V is TRBV28 and J is TRBJ1-1; 9 bases line up with TRBD1. With V trimmed by 6 bases and J by 7 bases, 12 bases remained unmatched. The V gene's germline CDR1 is MDHEN and CDR2 SYDVKM. The CDR3 contains 15 residues. The CDR3 protein is CASREPGQGGLEAFF. CDR3 in DNA: TGTGCCAGCAGGGAGCCGGGACAGGGAGGCCTTGAAGCTTTCTTT.

Note on this clone: Its ends do not fully match the called genes, so a read error is possible. V usage is TRBV7-9 and J usage is TRBJ2-3; D might be TRBD2 (5 bases). In germline, CDR1 is SEHNR, CDR2 FQNEAQ (reference sequence). This CDR3 is 17 amino acids long. The CDR3 reads CASSLADSLASTDTQYF. Written as DNA, the CDR3 is TGTGCCAGCAGCCTAGCCGACTCGTTAGCTTCTACAGATACGCAGTATTTT.

The chain employs TRBV19 and TRBJ1-3, with unresolved D. Trimming took off 5 bases at V and 0 bases at J, with 11 bases between the two ends. This CDR3 region has 15 residues. In germline, CDR1 is LNHDA, CDR2 SQIVND (reference sequence). The CDR3 here is CASSPRGVSGNTIYF. The DNA for the CDR3 is TGTGCCAGTAGTCCCCGGGGAGTCTCTGGAAACACCATATATTTT.

V is TRBV4-2 and J is TRBJ1-1; no clear D gene. The CDR3 sequence is 16 residues long. Looked up from germline, CDR1 is LGHNA and CDR2 is YNFKEQ. The V gene lost 0 bases and the J gene lost 0 bases, with 11 bases spanning the gap. The chain's CDR3 is CASSQDGRNMNTEAFF. Written as DNA, the CDR3 is TGTGCCAGCAGCCAAGATGGGAGAAACATGAACACTGAAGCTTTCTTT.

This chain uses TRBV9 with TRBJ2-5; 7 bases map to TRBD2. The CDR3 consists of 14 residues. J lost 4 bases, V lost 2 bases, and 5 bases had no gene match. Germline CDR1 SGDLS, CDR2 YYNGEE. The CDR3 DNA sequence: TGTGCCAGCAGCGTTGCCAGCGGGATAGAGACCCAGTACTTC. Its protein is CASSVASGIETQYF. Variable domain in full (rest from reference TRBV9 and TRBJ2-5): DSGVTQTPKHLITATGQRVTLRCSPRSGDLSVYWYQQSLDQGLQFLIQYYNGEERAKGNILERFSAQQFPDLHSELNLSSLELGDSALYFCASSVASGIETQYFGPGTRLLVL.

The V call is TRBV18, the J call TRBJ1-2, with TRBD1 matching over 7 bases. V was pared by 6 bases and J by 0 bases, with 10 bases of the junction left unmatched. Germline V gene sequence: CDR1 KGHSH, CDR2 LQKENI. The length of the CDR3 is 16 residues. The DNA for the CDR3 is TGTGCCAGCTCGACCGGACAGGTGGGAACTAACTATGGCTACACCTTC. This codes for CASSTGQVGTNYGYTF.

This sequence joins TRBV7-3 and TRBJ2-7; D ambiguous. The CDR3 extends over 12 amino acids. The V gene's germline CDR1 is SGHTA and CDR2 FQGTGA. The V end lost 0 bases, the J end lost 6 bases, and 6 bases lay between the germline ends. CDR3 sequence reads: CASSLTGAEQYF. CDR3 sequence (DNA): TGTGCCAGCAGCTTAACGGGTGCCGAGCAGTACTTC.

V gene TRBV7-9 combines with J gene TRBJ2-3; TRBD2 is a possible D gene (5 bases). V was pared by 5 bases and J by 2 bases, with 26 bases between. Germline V gene lookup returns CDR1 SEHNR and CDR2 FQNEAQ (reference sequence). CDR3 length: 19 amino acids. CDR3 nucleotide sequence: TGTGCCAGCAGCAATTTCCCCCCCAGAAGTAGCGAAACCACAGATACGCAGTATTTT. Its protein is CASSNFPPRSSETTDTQYF.

CDR3 amino acids: CASSLGAGGQYNEQFF. Written as DNA, the CDR3 is TGCGCCAGCAGCTTGGGGGCGGGAGGACAATACAATGAGCAGTTCTTC. The chain combines TRBV5-1 with TRBJ2-1; 8 nucleotides match TRBD2. This CDR3 has 16 amino acids. Germline V CDR1 and CDR2: SGHRS, YFSETQ. V lost 0 bases to trimming and J lost 4 bases; unmatched junction nucleotides: 6.

The rearrangement joins TRBV6-5 to TRBJ2-7, with D perhaps being TRBD1 or TRBD2 (5 bases each). The CDR3 covers 15 residues. V lost 4 bases and J 7 bases, leaving 20 bases between the germline ends. Germline CDR1 is MNHEY and CDR2 is SVGAGI. CDR3 in amino acids: CASSSIGTGLREQYF. The CDR3 DNA is TGTGCCAGCAGTTCCATTGGGACGGGATTGAGGGAGCAGTACTTC.

The rearrangement uses TRBV28 and TRBJ1-1; 7 nucleotides match TRBD1. The CDR3 is 14 residues long. Trimming at V came to 8 bases and at J to 6 bases, leaving 12 bases not matched to a gene. Germline values: CDR1 MDHEN, CDR2 SYDVKM. CDR3: CASGMTGSFPEAFF. The DNA of the CDR3 is TGTGCCAGCGGCATGACAGGGTCTTTTCCTGAAGCTTTCTTT.

This chain connects TRBV29-1 to TRBJ1-2, with no clear D. The CDR3 runs to 12 residues. V was cut by 4 bases and J by 2 bases, with 8 bases left in between. Germline loops: CDR1 SQVTM, CDR2 ANQGSEA. The CDR3 is CSVGAANYGYTF. In DNA form, the CDR3 reads TGCAGCGTTGGGGCGGCAAACTATGGCTACACCTTC.

The V call is TRBV5-1, the J call TRBJ1-1; TRBD1 is a possible D gene (5 bases). The ends were cut back, 3 bases at V and 0 bases at J, with 15 bases in the middle. The V gene's germline CDR1 is SGHRS and CDR2 YFSETQ. This CDR3 comprises 16 residues. The CDR3 protein is CASSSSTEKLNTEAFF. The CDR3 DNA reads TGCGCCAGCAGCTCATCGACAGAGAAATTGAACACTGAAGCTTTCTTT.

The J gene is TRBJ2-1, the V gene TRBV27; D might be TRBD2 (6 bases). Trimming removed 2 bases from V and 8 bases from J, with 13 bases in between. Germline CDR1 and CDR2: MNHEY and SMNVEV (reference sequence). The CDR3 sequence is 14 residues long. The CDR3 coding sequence is TGTGCCAGCAGTTTAGAGGGGCCGGGGGATGAGCAGTTCTTC. Protein sequence: CASSLEGPGDEQFF.

Comment on this clone: Different DNA sequences within this sample yield the same CDR3. The CDR3 DNA reads TGCGCCAGCAGCTTGGGCCAGGGCTATCAGCCCCAGCATTTT. Amino acid sequence: CASSLGQGYQPQHF. The chain joins TRBV5-1 to TRBJ1-5; D may be TRBD1 (5 bases). The CDR3 loop spans 14 amino acids. Germline CDR1 and CDR2: SGHRS and YFSETQ. V lost 0 bases, J lost 5 bases, and 9 bases lay in between. The full variable domain, in which reference TRBV5-1 and TRBJ1-5 provide the parts outside the CDR3, is KAGVTQTPRYLIKTRGQQVTLSCSPISGHRSVSWYQQTPGQGLQFLFEYFSETQRNKGNFPGRFSGRQFSNSRSEMNVSTLELGDSALYLCASSLGQGYQPQHFGDGTRLSIL.

The chain couples TRBV10-3 to TRBJ1-2; 9 bases align to TRBD1. J was trimmed by 6 bases and V by 2 bases; bases with no gene match: 4. The V gene's germline CDR1 is ENHRY and CDR2 SYGVKD. The CDR3 length is 14 residues. CDR3 nucleotide sequence: TGTGCCATCAGTGAGAACAGGGGGCGGGATGGCTACACCTTC. Its translation: CAISENRGRDGYTF.

This clone has only one observation. Germline is not matched at one junction end, which may reflect a read error. Here the CDR3 reads CASREAAGAFF. CDR3 DNA: TGTGCCAGCAGGGAAGCGGCGGGGGCTTTCTTT. V gene TRBV6-1 combines with J gene TRBJ1-1; D is uncertain. CDR3 length: 11 residues. The germline CDR1 and CDR2 sequences are MNHNS and SASEGT.

The chain joins TRBV11-3 to TRBJ1-5; no firm D call. Germline CDR1 and CDR2: SGHNT and YENEEA. The CDR3 is 15 amino acids. V was shortened by 5 bases and J by 3 bases, with 14 bases between the two germline ends. CDR3 protein: CASSPRLLVNQPQHF. CDR3 nucleotides: TGTGCCAGCAGCCCCCGTTTGCTCGTCAATCAGCCCCAGCATTTT.

The rearrangement uses TRBV9 and TRBJ2-5; D is uncertain. Germline CDR1 SGDLS, CDR2 YYNGEE. The CDR3 covers 13 residues. Between the trimmed V and J ends, which lost 4 bases and 7 bases, there was a span of 14 bases. The CDR3 reads CASSPSTFGTQYF. CDR3 nucleotide sequence: TGTGCCAGCAGCCCGAGTACCTTTGGGACCCAGTACTTC.

The gene calls are TRBV10-3 and TRBJ1-1; the match to TRBD1 covers 9 bases. The CDR3 loop spans 16 amino acids. With V trimmed by 6 bases and J by 1 base, 9 bases remained unmatched. The germline V gene has CDR1 ENHRY and CDR2 SYGVKD. CDR3 DNA: TGTGCCATCAGAAAGGGACAGGGCGTGGAGAACACTGAAGCTTTCTTT. Its protein is CAIRKGQGVENTEAFF.